This T cell receptor (beta chain) was sequenced during a study of CD8+ T cells in alopecia areata. Findings of the study overall: Administration of tofacitinib significantly diminished scalp clonality and expanded CD8+ clones within the top 100. Throughout tofacitinib, many expanded lesional clones continued to persist in scalp and blood.

The sample's treatment: oral pan-JAK inhibitor, 5-10 mg twice daily. Germline V gene sequence: CDR1 LGHNA, CDR2 YSLEER. With 0 bases removed from V and 5 bases from J, the gap between germline ends came to 5 bases. The CDR3 runs 13 residues. Extracted RNA was reverse transcribed, and the resulting cDNA served as sequencing template. Clones were sequenced by immunoSEQ multiplex PCR, and TCRdb holds only the in-frame ones, with some missing. The data contain 200,000 to 250,000 clones, 64% of them singletons. With respect to this clone: Its matching antigen is unknown. The sample holds other DNA sequences that translate to the same CDR3.

Material: CD4+ T cells sorted from blood, obtained at week 4, from a patient treated with tofacitinib. The clonotype comes from a human donor with alopecia areata. J is TRBJ1-5 and V is TRBV4-3; no clear D gene. The CDR3 region is CASSQDLDQPQHF. In nucleotides, the CDR3 is TGCGCCAGCAGCCAAGATTTAGATCAGCCCCAGCATTTT.